This T cell receptor beta chain was profiled in a study of T cell responses to AZD1222 COVID-19 vaccine. Note on this clone: As yet, its antigen is unknown.

Study outcomes and limitations: Clonal diversity was possibly underestimated, and the donors were mostly white British, with more females. The study sampled repertoires only after the peak T cell response.

Germline CDR1 MNHEY, CDR2 SVGAGI. The CDR3 spans 13 residues. V lost 6 bases to trimming and J lost 4 bases, with 9 bases between them. Assay: immunoSEQ multiplex PCR; the TCRdb copy retains only in-frame clones and omits some. The table shows fewer than 250,000 clones, with more than 85% occurring only once. The sample in question was peripheral blood, obtained on day 0 of MenACWY control vaccination. This receptor was taken from an adult in good health. The chain uses TRBV6-5 and TRBJ2-2, with D maybe TRBD2 (5 bases). CDR3 in amino acids: CASSWTSTGELFF. The CDR3 coding sequence is TGTGCCAGCAGCTGGACTTCCACCGGGGAGCTGTTTTTT.